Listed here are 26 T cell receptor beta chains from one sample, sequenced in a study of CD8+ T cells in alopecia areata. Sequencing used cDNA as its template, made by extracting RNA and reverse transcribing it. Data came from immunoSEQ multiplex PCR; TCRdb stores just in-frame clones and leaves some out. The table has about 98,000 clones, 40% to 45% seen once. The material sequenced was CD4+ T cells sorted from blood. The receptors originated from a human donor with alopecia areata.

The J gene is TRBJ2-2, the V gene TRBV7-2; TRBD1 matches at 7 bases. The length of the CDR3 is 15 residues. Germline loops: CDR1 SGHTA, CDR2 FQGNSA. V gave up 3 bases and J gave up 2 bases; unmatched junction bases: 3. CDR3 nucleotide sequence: TGTGCCAGCAGCTTGGGACAGCTTAACACCGGGGAGCTGTTTTTT. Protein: CASSLGQLNTGELFF.

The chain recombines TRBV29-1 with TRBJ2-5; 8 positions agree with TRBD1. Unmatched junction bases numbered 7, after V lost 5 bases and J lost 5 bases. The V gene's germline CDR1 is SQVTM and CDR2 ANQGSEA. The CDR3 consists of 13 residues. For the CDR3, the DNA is TGCAGCGTTACCTGGACAGGGAGCGAGACCCAGTACTTC. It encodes CSVTWTGSETQYF.

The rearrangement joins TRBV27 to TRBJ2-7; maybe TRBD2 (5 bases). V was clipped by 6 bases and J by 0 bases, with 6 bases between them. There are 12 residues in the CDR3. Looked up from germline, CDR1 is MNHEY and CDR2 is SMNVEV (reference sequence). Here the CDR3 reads CASRRVSYEQYF. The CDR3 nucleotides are TGTGCCAGCAGGCGGGTCTCCTACGAGCAGTACTTC.

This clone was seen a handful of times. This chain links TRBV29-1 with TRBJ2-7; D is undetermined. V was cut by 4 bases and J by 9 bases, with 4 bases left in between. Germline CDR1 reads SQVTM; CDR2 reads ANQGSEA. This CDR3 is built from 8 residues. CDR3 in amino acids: CSVGGQYF. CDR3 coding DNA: TGCAGCGTTGGAGGGCAGTACTTC.

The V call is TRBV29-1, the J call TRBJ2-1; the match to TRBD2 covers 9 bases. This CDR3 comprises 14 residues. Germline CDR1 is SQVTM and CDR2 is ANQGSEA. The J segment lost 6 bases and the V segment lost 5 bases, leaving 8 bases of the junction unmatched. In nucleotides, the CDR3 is TGCAGCGTTCTTCGGCGGGAGGGCCTCAATGAGCAGTTCTTC. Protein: CSVLRREGLNEQFF.

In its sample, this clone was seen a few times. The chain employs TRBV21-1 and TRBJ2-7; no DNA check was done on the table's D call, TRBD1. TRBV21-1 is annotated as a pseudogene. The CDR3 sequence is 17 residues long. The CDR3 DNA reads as TGTGCCAGCAGAGTCTCTTTTCAGGGGTCTATCCCCTACGAGCAGTACTTC. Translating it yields CASRVSFQGSIPYEQYF.

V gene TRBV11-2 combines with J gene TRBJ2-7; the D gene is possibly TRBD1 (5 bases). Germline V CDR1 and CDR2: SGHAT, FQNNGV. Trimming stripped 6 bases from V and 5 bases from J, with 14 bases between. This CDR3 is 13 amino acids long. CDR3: CASRKLGRDEQYF. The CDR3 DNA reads TGTGCCAGCAGGAAGTTGGGCAGGGACGAGCAGTACTTC.

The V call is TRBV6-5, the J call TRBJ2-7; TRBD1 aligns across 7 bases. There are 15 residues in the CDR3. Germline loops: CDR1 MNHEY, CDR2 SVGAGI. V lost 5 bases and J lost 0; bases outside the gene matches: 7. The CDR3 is CASSPRTGSSYEQYF. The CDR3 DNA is TGTGCCAGCAGTCCCCGGACAGGTAGCTCCTACGAGCAGTACTTC.

The DNA for the CDR3 is TGTGCCAGCAGTTGGGATTTTAGGGAAGATCAGCCCCAGCATTTT. This codes for CASSWDFREDQPQHF. V is TRBV2 and J is TRBJ1-5; D is uncertain. This CDR3 region has 15 residues. V dropped 5 bases and J dropped 5 bases, with 16 bases sitting between them. Germline values: CDR1 SNHLY, CDR2 FYNNEI.

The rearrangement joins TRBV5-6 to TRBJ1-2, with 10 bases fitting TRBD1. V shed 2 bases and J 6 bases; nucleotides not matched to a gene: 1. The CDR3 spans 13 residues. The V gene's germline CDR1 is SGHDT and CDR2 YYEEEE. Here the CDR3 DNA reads TGTGCCAGCAGCTTCGACAGGGGGCATGGCTACACCTTC. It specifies CASSFDRGHGYTF.

CDR3 sequence reads: CASSYLSGRGDTQYF. CDR3 sequence (DNA): TGCGCCAGCAGCTACCTTAGCGGGAGAGGAGATACGCAGTATTTT. V usage is TRBV5-1 and J usage is TRBJ2-3; TRBD2 agrees at 9 bases. J was trimmed by 5 bases and V by 3 bases; bases with no gene match: 7. This CDR3 is 15 amino acids long. Germline loops: CDR1 SGHRS, CDR2 YFSETQ.

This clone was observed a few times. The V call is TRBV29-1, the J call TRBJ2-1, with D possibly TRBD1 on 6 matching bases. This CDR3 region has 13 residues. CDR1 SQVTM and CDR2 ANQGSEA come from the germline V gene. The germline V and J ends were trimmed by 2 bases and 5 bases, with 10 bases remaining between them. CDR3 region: CSVEQGRDNEQFF. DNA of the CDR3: TGCAGCGTTGAACAGGGGCGAGACAATGAGCAGTTCTTC.

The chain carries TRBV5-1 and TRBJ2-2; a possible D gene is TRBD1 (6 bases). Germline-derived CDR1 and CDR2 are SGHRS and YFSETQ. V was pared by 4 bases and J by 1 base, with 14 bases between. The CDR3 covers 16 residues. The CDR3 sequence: CASSDDRMGNTGELFF. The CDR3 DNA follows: TGCGCCAGCAGCGATGACAGGATGGGGAACACCGGGGAGCTGTTTTTT.

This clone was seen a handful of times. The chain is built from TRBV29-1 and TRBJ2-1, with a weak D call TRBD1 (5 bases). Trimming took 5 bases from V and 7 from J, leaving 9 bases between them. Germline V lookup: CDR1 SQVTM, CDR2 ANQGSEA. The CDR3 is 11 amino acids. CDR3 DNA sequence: TGCAGCGTTAGTCAGGGAAATGAGCAGTTCTTC. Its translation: CSVSQGNEQFF.

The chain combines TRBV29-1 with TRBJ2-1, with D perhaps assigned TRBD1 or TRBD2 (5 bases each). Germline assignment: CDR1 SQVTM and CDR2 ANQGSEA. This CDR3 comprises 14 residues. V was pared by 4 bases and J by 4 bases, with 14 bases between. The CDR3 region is CSVGWGTYYNEQFF. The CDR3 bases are TGCAGCGTTGGGTGGGGGACCTATTACAATGAGCAGTTCTTC.

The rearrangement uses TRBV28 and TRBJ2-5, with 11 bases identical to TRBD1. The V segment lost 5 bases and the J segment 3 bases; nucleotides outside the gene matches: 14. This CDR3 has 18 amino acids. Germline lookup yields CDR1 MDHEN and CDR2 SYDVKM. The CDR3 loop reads CASSAHPGTGGLKETQYF. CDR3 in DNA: TGTGCCAGCAGTGCCCATCCCGGGACAGGGGGATTAAAAGAGACCCAGTACTTC.

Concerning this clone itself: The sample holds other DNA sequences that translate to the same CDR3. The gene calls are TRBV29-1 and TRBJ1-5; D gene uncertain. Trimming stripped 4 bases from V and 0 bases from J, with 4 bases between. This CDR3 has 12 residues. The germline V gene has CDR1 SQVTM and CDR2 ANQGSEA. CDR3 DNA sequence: TGCAGCGTTGCTAATAGCAATCAGCCCCAGCATTTT. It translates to CSVANSNQPQHF.

The chain's CDR3 is CASSSRPGETQYF. The CDR3 DNA follows: TGTGCCAGCAGTTCCCGGCCTGGGGAGACCCAGTACTTC. The V gene is TRBV28, the J gene TRBJ2-5; D uncertain. This CDR3 spans 13 amino acids. Trimming shortened V by 4 bases and J by 5 bases, and 11 bases separated the two germline ends. Per the germline V gene, CDR1 is MDHEN and CDR2 is SYDVKM. Filled out from reference TRBV28 and TRBJ2-5, the complete variable domain reads DVKVTQSSRYLVKRTGEKVFLECVQDMDHENMFWYRQDPGLGLRLIYFSYDVKMKEKGDIPEGYSVSREKKERFSLILESASTNQTSMYLCASSSRPGETQYFGPGTRLLVL.

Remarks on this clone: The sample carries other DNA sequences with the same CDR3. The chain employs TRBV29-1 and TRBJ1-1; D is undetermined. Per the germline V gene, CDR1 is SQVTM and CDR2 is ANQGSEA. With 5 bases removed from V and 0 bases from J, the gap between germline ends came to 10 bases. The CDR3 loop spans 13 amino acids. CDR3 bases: TGCAGCGTTCAAGGACGGATGAACACTGAAGCTTTCTTT. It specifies CSVQGRMNTEAFF.

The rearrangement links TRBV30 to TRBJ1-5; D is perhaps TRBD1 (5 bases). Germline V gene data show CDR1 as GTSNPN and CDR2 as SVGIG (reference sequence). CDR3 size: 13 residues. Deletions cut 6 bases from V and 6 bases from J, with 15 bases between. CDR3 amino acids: CACNQGGGQPQHF. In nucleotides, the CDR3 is TGTGCCTGTAATCAGGGAGGCGGTCAGCCCCAGCATTTT. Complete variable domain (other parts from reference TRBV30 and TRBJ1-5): SQTIHQWPATLVQPVGSPLSLECTVEGTSNPNLYWYRQAAGRGLQLLFYSVGIGQISSEVPQNLSASRPQDRQFILSSKKLLLSDSGFYLCACNQGGGQPQHFGDGTRLSIL.

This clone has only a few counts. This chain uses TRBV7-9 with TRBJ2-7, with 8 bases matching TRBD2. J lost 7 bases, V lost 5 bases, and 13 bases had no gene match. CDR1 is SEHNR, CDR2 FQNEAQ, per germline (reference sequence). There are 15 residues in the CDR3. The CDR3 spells CASSPGLAPAGEQYF. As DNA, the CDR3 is TGTGCCAGCAGCCCCGGACTAGCCCCCGCGGGGGAGCAGTACTTC.

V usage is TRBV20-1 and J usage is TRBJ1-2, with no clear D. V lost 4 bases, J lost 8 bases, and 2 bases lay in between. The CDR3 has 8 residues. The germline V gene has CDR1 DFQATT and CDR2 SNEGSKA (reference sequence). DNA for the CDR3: TGCAGTGCTATGGGCTACACCTTC. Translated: CSAMGYTF.

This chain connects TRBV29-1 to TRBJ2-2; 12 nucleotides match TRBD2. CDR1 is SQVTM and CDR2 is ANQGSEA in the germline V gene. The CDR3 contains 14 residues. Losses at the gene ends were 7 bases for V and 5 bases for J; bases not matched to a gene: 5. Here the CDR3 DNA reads TGCAGCGGATCTGGACTAGCGGGAACCGGGGAGCTGTTTTTT. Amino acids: CSGSGLAGTGELFF.

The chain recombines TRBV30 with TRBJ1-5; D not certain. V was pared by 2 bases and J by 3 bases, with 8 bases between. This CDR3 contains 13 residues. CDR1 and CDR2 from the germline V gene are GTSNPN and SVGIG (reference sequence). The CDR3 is CAWSSSPNQPQHF. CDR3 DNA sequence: TGTGCCTGGAGTTCGTCTCCCAATCAGCCCCAGCATTTT.

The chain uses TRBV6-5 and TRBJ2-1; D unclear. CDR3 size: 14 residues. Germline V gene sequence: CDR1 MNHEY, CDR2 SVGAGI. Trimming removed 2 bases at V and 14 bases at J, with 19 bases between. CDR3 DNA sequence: TGTGCCAGCAGTTACGAGAGGACCGCCTCTCAAGAGTTCTTC. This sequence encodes CASSYERTASQEFF.

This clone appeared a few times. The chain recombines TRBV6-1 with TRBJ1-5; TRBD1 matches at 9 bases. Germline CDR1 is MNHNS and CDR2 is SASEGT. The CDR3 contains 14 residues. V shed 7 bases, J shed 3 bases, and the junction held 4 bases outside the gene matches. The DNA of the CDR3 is TGTGCCAGCAAGGGACAGGGTGACAATCAGCCCCAGCATTTT. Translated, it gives CASKGQGDNQPQHF.